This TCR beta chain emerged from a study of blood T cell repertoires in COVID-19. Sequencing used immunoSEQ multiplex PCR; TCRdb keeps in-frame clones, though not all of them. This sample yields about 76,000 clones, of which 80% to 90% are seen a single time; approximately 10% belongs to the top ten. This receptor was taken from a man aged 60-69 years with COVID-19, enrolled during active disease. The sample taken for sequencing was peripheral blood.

The CDR3 spells CASSLDGRYDGTDTQYF. The CDR3 region has the DNA TGTGCCAGCAGCTTAGACGGGAGATACGATGGGACAGATACGCAGTATTTT. The rearrangement uses TRBV11-3 and TRBJ2-3; a weak D match, TRBD2 (6 bases). The germline V gene has CDR1 SGHNT and CDR2 YENEEA. This CDR3 comprises 17 residues. Trimming removed 0 bases from V and 3 bases from J, with 16 bases in between. The full variable domain, its missing parts supplied by reference TRBV11-3 and TRBJ2-3, is EAGVVQSPRYKIIEKKQPVAFWCNPISGHNTLYWYLQNLGQGPELLIRYENEEAVDDSQLPKDRFSAERLKGVDSTLKIQPAELGDSAVYLCASSLDGRYDGTDTQYFGPGTRLTVL.